Presented here are 22 T cell receptor beta chains from one specimen sequenced in a study of patients and donors after allogeneic stem cell transplantation. Via MiXCR, TCRdb re-called the RT-PCR reads, giving one row per CDR3 protein. The table shows approximately 98,000 distinct CDR3 sequences, with around 35% occurring only once. The sequencing input was blood, either unsorted or a sorted T cell fraction (not recorded which). The receptors originated from a human donor who was either an allogeneic HSCT recipient or a stem cell or donor lymphocyte infusion donor (not recorded which). It is not recorded whose cells these are; they may come from a transplant donor.

The gene calls are TRBV5-1 and TRBJ2-1, with D tentatively TRBD1 or TRBD2 (6 bases each). CDR3 size: 14 residues. The ends were cut back, 3 bases at V and 12 bases at J, with 19 bases in the middle. The germline V gene has CDR1 SGHRS and CDR2 YFSETQ. The chain's CDR3 is CASSSGGVLGGQFF. In nucleotides, the CDR3 is TGCGCCAGCAGCTCCGGGGGCGTCCTAGGCGGGCAGTTCTTC.

The chain joins TRBV5-1 to TRBJ2-1, with 11 nucleotides matching TRBD2. The CDR3 is 16 amino acids. The germline V gene has CDR1 SGHRS and CDR2 YFSETQ. V gave up 5 bases and J gave up 5 bases; unmatched junction bases: 9. This chain's CDR3 is CASRSRETSGNNEQFF. The CDR3 DNA reads TGCGCCAGCAGATCCCGCGAGACTAGCGGGAACAATGAGCAGTTCTTC.

The chain is built from TRBV10-1 and TRBJ2-3; D is ambiguous. Germline V lookup: CDR1 WNHNN, CDR2 SYGVQD (reference sequence). Trimming shortened V by 2 bases and J by 8 bases, and 14 bases separated the two germline ends. The length of the CDR3 is 14 residues. Written as DNA, the CDR3 is TGCGCCAGCAGTGAGAGGCAGGTCCCTGGTACGCAGTATTTT. This translates into CASSERQVPGTQYF.

This clonotype has only a few counts. The rearrangement joins TRBV4-3 to TRBJ1-2; possible D gene TRBD1, 6 bases. CDR1 is LGHNA and CDR2 is YSLEER in the germline V gene. V was pared by 0 bases and J by 6 bases, with 8 bases between. This CDR3 is built from 13 residues. CDR3 DNA: TGCGCCAGCAGCCAAGAACAGGGAGATGGCTACACCTTC. Encoded protein: CASSQEQGDGYTF.

This clonotype was recorded a few times. The genes are TRBV7-2 and TRBJ2-1; TRBD2 might be the D (6 bases). Trimming took off 2 bases at V and 5 bases at J, with 10 bases between the two ends. The CDR3 consists of 14 residues. From germline, CDR1 is SGHTA and CDR2 FQGNSA. The CDR3 region is CASSLSSGNNEQFF. The CDR3 nucleotides read TGTGCCAGCAGCTTAAGTAGCGGCAACAATGAGCAGTTCTTC.

There are a few counts of this clonotype. This sequence joins TRBV7-2 and TRBJ1-3; weak D call: TRBD1 (6 bases). The V and J ends lost 5 bases and 4 bases respectively, with 15 bases between them. The CDR3 has 15 amino acids. The V gene's germline CDR1 is SGHTA and CDR2 FQGNSA. The CDR3 loop is CASSRGHQGGNTIYF. For the CDR3, the DNA is TGTGCCAGCAGCCGGGGACACCAAGGGGGAAACACCATATATTTT. The whole variable domain, remainder taken from reference TRBV7-2 and TRBJ1-3, is GAGVSQSPSNKVTEKGKDVELRCDPISGHTALYWYRQSLGQGLEFLIYFQGNSAPDKSGLPSDRFSAERTGGSVSTLTIQRTQQEDSAVYLCASSRGHQGGNTIYFGEGSWLTVV.

The sample holds a few counts of this clonotype. The chain is built from TRBV12-3 or TRBV12-4 and TRBJ1-6; D unresolved. CDR3 length equals 13 residues. V dropped 6 bases and J dropped 6 bases, with 9 bases sitting between them. For the CDR3, the DNA is TGTGCCAGCAGCAGGCATTCTAATTCACCCCTCCACTTT. Translating gives CASSRHSNSPLHF.

CDR3 sequence (DNA): TGCGCCAGCAGCTTCCCGGGACAGGGGAAAGAGACCCAGTACTTC. It yields the protein CASSFPGQGKETQYF. This sequence joins TRBV5-1 and TRBJ2-5; 10 bases fit TRBD1. J was trimmed by 3 bases and V by 2 bases; bases with no gene match: 4. Germline V lookup: CDR1 SGHRS, CDR2 YFSETQ. The CDR3 runs 15 residues.

The chain recombines TRBV12-3 or TRBV12-4 with TRBJ1-2; tentative D call: TRBD1 (5 bases). The length of the CDR3 is 14 residues. V was shortened by 7 bases and J by 8 bases, with 20 bases between the two germline ends. The CDR3 DNA follows: TGTGCCAGCACCCAACTGGACACTCCTCGAGGCTACACCTTC. Translating gives CASTQLDTPRGYTF.

A few counts support this clonotype. The chain is built from TRBV12-3 or TRBV12-4 and TRBJ1-1; no clear D. V lost 4 bases to trimming and J lost 6 bases, with 9 bases between them. The CDR3 is 12 amino acids. DNA for the CDR3: TGTGCCAGCAGTTGGGGATTCGCTGAAGCTTTCTTT. Translation gives CASSWGFAEAFF.

In its sample, this clonotype was seen a few times. This chain links TRBV15 with TRBJ1-2; tentative D call: TRBD1 (6 bases). CDR1 is LNHNV, CDR2 YYDKDF, per germline (reference sequence). The CDR3 covers 13 residues. The V gene lost 0 bases and the J gene lost 12 bases, with 14 bases spanning the gap. DNA of the CDR3: TGTGCCACCAGCAGAGATGGAAGGGGGATAAACACCTTC. It specifies CATSRDGRGINTF.

J is TRBJ2-2 and V is TRBV28; unclear D gene. Germline V gene data show CDR1 as MDHEN and CDR2 as SYDVKM. V lost 8 bases and J lost 0, with 10 bases in between. The length of the CDR3 is 14 residues. CDR3 region: CASLRRTNTGELFF. CDR3 sequence (DNA): TGTGCCAGCCTTAGGCGTACGAACACCGGGGAGCTGTTTTTT.

The V and J genes are TRBV3-1 and TRBJ1-4, with D maybe TRBD1 (6 bases). The CDR3 extends over 14 amino acids. CDR1 LGHDT and CDR2 YNNKEL come from the germline V gene (reference sequence). V dropped 6 bases and J dropped 10 bases, with 18 bases sitting between them. In DNA form, the CDR3 reads TGTGCCAGCAGTCAGGGGAATTTCGGCGCAAAACTGTTTTTT. It yields the protein CASSQGNFGAKLFF.

The chain is built from TRBV5-1 and TRBJ1-1; TRBD1 matches at 7 bases. Trimming took 3 bases from V and 3 from J; bases not matched to a gene: 8. Germline V lookup: CDR1 SGHRS, CDR2 YFSETQ. The CDR3 runs to 15 residues. CDR3 amino acids: CASSSPFTGDTEAFF. The CDR3 coding sequence is TGCGCCAGCAGCTCCCCCTTTACAGGGGACACTGAAGCTTTCTTT.

This clonotype appeared a few times. The chain combines TRBV6-5 with TRBJ1-4; perhaps TRBD1 as D (5 bases). CDR1 and CDR2 from the germline V gene are MNHEY and SVGAGI. The CDR3 has 17 amino acids. The V end lost 0 bases, the J end lost 5 bases, and 16 bases lay between the germline ends. This CDR3 reads CASSYSMSWGVNEKLFF. The CDR3 DNA follows: TGTGCCAGCAGTTACTCGATGAGCTGGGGCGTCAATGAAAAACTGTTTTTT.

The chain employs TRBV29-1 and TRBJ1-2; unclear D gene. Germline V gives CDR1 SQVTM, CDR2 ANQGSEA. This CDR3 is 9 amino acids long. V lost 5 bases to trimming and J lost 2 bases, with 0 bases between them. The CDR3 DNA sequence: TGCAGCGTTAACTATGGCTACACCTTC. Amino acids: CSVNYGYTF.

The J gene is TRBJ2-1, the V gene TRBV7-2, with a possible D match to TRBD2 (6 bases). V lost 0 bases and J lost 6, with 12 bases in between. Germline V gives CDR1 SGHTA, CDR2 FQGNSA. The CDR3 has 15 residues. CDR3 sequence: CASSLADGSANEQFF. In nucleotides, the CDR3 is TGTGCCAGCAGCTTAGCGGACGGGAGTGCCAATGAGCAGTTCTTC.

This clonotype was observed a few times. CDR3 loop: CASSLERLGTYNEQFF. DNA of the CDR3: TGTGCCAGCAGTTTAGAGAGACTAGGGACCTACAATGAGCAGTTCTTC. The chain carries TRBV12-3 or TRBV12-4 and TRBJ2-1; TRBD2 is a possible D gene (6 bases). The CDR3 loop spans 16 amino acids. V dropped 1 base and J dropped 2 bases, with 12 bases sitting between them.

This chain links TRBV5-1 with TRBJ2-3; D gene unclear. The CDR3 consists of 17 residues. Germline V CDR1 and CDR2: SGHRS, YFSETQ. V was pared by 0 bases and J by 6 bases, with 20 bases between. CDR3 region: CASSLDWTSPTRDTQYF. The CDR3 nucleotides are TGCGCCAGCAGCTTGGATTGGACGTCCCCTACGAGGGATACGCAGTATTTT.

This sequence joins TRBV28 and TRBJ2-3; D may correspond to TRBD1 or TRBD2 (5 bases each). Trimming took 6 bases from V and 3 from J, leaving 13 bases between them. This CDR3 is 14 amino acids long. Germline-derived CDR1 and CDR2 are MDHEN and SYDVKM. Here the CDR3 DNA reads TGTGCCAGCAGCTCTGGGGGTTGGACAGATACGCAGTATTTT. The encoded protein is CASSSGGWTDTQYF.

The rearrangement joins TRBV6-2 or TRBV6-3 to TRBJ1-5; D perhaps matches TRBD1 (6 bases). The V end lost 6 bases, the J end lost 1 base, and 13 bases lay between the germline ends. Per the germline V gene, CDR1 is MNHEY and CDR2 is SVGEGT. The CDR3 has 15 amino acids. The CDR3 sequence: CASSPDRRSNQPQHF. CDR3 DNA sequence: TGTGCCAGCAGCCCCGACAGGAGAAGCAATCAGCCCCAGCATTTT.

This sequence joins TRBV25-1 and TRBJ1-6, with TRBD1 matching over 10 bases. The CDR3 runs 15 residues. CDR1 and CDR2 from the germline V gene are MGHDK and SYGVNS. V trimming: 1 base; J trimming: 6 bases; junction bases outside the gene matches: 0. CDR3 amino acids: CASSEWDRGNSPLHF. The DNA of the CDR3 is TGTGCCAGCAGTGAATGGGACAGGGGTAATTCACCCCTCCACTTT.